These 20 T cell receptor beta chains share one sample of origin, sequenced in a study of read filtering for tumor transcriptome and immune sequencing. From roughly 400 ng of RNA, a library with molecular barcoded alpha/delta and beta/gamma adaptors was made. TCRdb re-called the reads through MiXCR, storing one row per CDR3 protein. Among under 30,000 distinct CDR3 sequences listed, 20% to 25% were seen once. Input material: a population of CD138-negative cells sorted from bone marrow. The receptor source for this set is a donor at least 40 years old with multiple myeloma.

This clonotype came up a few times. One end of the junction does not line up with germline, which may come from a read error. The rearrangement joins TRBV5-1 to TRBJ2-2; D might be TRBD2 (5 bases). The V gene's germline CDR1 is SGHRS and CDR2 YFSETQ. The CDR3 covers 13 residues. The CDR3 region is CASGWENNGELFF. The DNA for the CDR3 is TGTGCCAGCGGATGGGAGAATAACGGGGAGCTGTTTTTT.

Ten or more counts support this clonotype. The genes are TRBV29-1 and TRBJ2-5, with D perhaps matching TRBD1 (6 bases). Between the trimmed V and J ends, which lost 4 bases and 3 bases, there was a span of 9 bases. Germline values: CDR1 SQVTM, CDR2 ANQGSEA. This CDR3 is built from 12 residues. CDR3 sequence reads: CSVAGGEETQYF. The CDR3 DNA reads as TGCAGCGTTGCTGGGGGCGAAGAGACCCAGTACTTC.

This clonotype appeared many times. V is TRBV4-1 and J is TRBJ2-3; 8 bases are shared with TRBD1. This CDR3 contains 17 residues. Germline CDR1 reads MGHRA; CDR2 reads YSYEKL. The J segment lost 5 bases and the V segment lost 1 base, leaving 11 bases of the junction unmatched. This chain's CDR3 is CASSQVIQGAGIDTQYF. The CDR3 nucleotides are TGCGCCAGCAGCCAAGTTATCCAGGGGGCTGGTATAGATACGCAGTATTTT.

V usage is TRBV7-2 and J usage is TRBJ2-5; 9 positions agree with TRBD2. V lost 3 bases to trimming and J lost 2 bases; unmatched junction nucleotides: 4. The CDR3 length is 15 residues. Germline V lookup: CDR1 SGHTA, CDR2 FQGNSA. CDR3 nucleotides: TGTGCCAGCAGCTTTCAGACTAGCGGACAAGAGACCCAGTACTTC. It is translated as CASSFQTSGQETQYF.

Concerning this clonotype itself: A far larger clone is a single base away, which makes a read error likely. The conserved closing phenylalanine or tryptophan is absent in this CDR3, likely reflecting a read error. The rearrangement uses TRBV6-1 and TRBJ2-1; D call uncertain. V gave up 7 bases and J gave up 5 bases, with 12 bases separating them. The CDR3 covers 13 residues. Germline CDR1 MNHNS, CDR2 SASEGT. The CDR3 region has the DNA TGTGCCAGCAAGCGTGACGGAGACAATGAGCAGTTCTAC. Amino acid sequence: CASKRDGDNEQFY.

This clonotype ranks as medium-sized. The junction and the germline gene differ at one end; a read error may be behind it. The chain employs TRBV7-7 and TRBJ2-1, with 10 positions matching TRBD2. Germline V gene data show CDR1 as SSHAT and CDR2 as FNYEAQ (reference sequence). The CDR3 is 15 residues long. CDR3 residues: CASSLSGGAKDEQFF. DNA for the CDR3: TGTGCTAGCAGCTTAAGCGGGGGGGCCAAGGATGAGCAGTTCTTC.

The chain recombines TRBV10-2 with TRBJ2-7, with D hard to call. V was trimmed by 2 bases and J by 0 bases, leaving 8 bases between them. CDR3 length equals 14 residues. Germline V gene data show CDR1 as WSHSY and CDR2 as SAAADI. As DNA, the CDR3 is TGCGCCAGCAGTGAGAGGGCTGCCTCCTACGAGCAGTACTTC. Protein product: CASSERAASYEQYF.

A note on this clonotype: With a much larger clone just one base away, this may be a read error. The chain employs TRBV20-1 and TRBJ1-2; D is unresolved. The CDR3 is 12 amino acids. V was clipped by 5 bases and J by 0 bases, with 7 bases between them. The germline CDR1 and CDR2 sequences are DFQATT and SNEGSKA (reference sequence). In DNA, the CDR3 is TGCAGTGCTGATCGGCCTAACTATGGCTACACCTTC. It is translated as CSADRPNYGYTF.

This clonotype was detected many times. The chain employs TRBV7-8 and TRBJ2-7, with D perhaps TRBD1 (6 bases). V lost 1 base to trimming and J lost 3 bases, with 10 bases between them. From germline, CDR1 is SGHVS and CDR2 FQNEAQ. This CDR3 has 14 amino acids. CDR3 region: CASSLEGEIYEQYF. CDR3 in DNA: TGTGCCAGCAGCTTAGAGGGGGAGATCTACGAGCAGTACTTC.

As concerns this clonotype: This clone may be a read error of a much larger clone one base away. The DNA for the CDR3 is TGTGCCAGCAGTGTTGGCGGCTCACCGACCCAGTACTTC. It is translated as CASSVGGSPTQYF. The rearrangement uses TRBV6-1 and TRBJ2-5; D is undetermined. Germline CDR1 is MNHNS and CDR2 is SASEGT. V gave up 4 bases and J gave up 7 bases, with 13 bases separating them. The CDR3 has 13 amino acids.

This clonotype was seen a handful of times. Just one base apart from a much larger clone, this may be a read error. The chain combines TRBV24-1 with TRBJ1-2; possible D gene TRBD1, 5 bases. Germline V gene lookup returns CDR1 KGHDR and CDR2 SFDVKD. The CDR3 has 13 residues. The CDR3 DNA reads TGTGCCACCACCTCCGGGACGTCTGATGGCTACCCCTTC. This encodes CATTSGTSDGYPF.

This clonotype was detected ten times or more. V gene TRBV20-1 combines with J gene TRBJ2-3; D not resolved. With 0 bases removed from V and 2 bases from J, the gap between germline ends came to 18 bases. The length of the CDR3 is 17 residues. Germline loops: CDR1 DFQATT, CDR2 SNEGSKA (reference sequence). CDR3 residues: CSARDRRGGRTTDTQYF. CDR3 in DNA: TGCAGTGCTAGAGATCGTCGCGGCGGCCGTACCACAGATACGCAGTATTTT.

The sample holds many counts of this clonotype. The rearrangement joins TRBV7-9 to TRBJ1-1; no firm D call. The germline V gene has CDR1 SEHNR and CDR2 FQNEAQ (reference sequence). The CDR3 has 12 residues. V shed 5 bases and J shed 11 bases, with 15 bases lying between them. CDR3 sequence: CASSPRGVLAFF. CDR3 bases: TGTGCCAGCAGCCCCCGTGGGGTACTTGCTTTCTTT. Using reference TRBV7-9 and TRBJ1-1 for the parts outside the CDR3, the full variable domain is DTGVSQNPRHKITKRGQNVTFRCDPISEHNRLYWYRQTLGQGPEFLTYFQNEAQLEKSRLLSDRFSAERPKGSFSTLEIQRTEQGDSAMYLCASSPRGVLAFFGQGTRLTVV.

In this sample, this clonotype turned up many times. The gene calls are TRBV7-2 and TRBJ1-2; perhaps TRBD1 as D (5 bases). This CDR3 has 13 residues. Deletions cut 1 base from V and 8 bases from J, with 11 bases between. Germline CDR1 reads SGHTA; CDR2 reads FQGNSA. In DNA form, the CDR3 reads TGTGCCAGCAGCTTAGTGGTGACAGACGGCTACACCTTC. Amino acids: CASSLVVTDGYTF.

The gene calls are TRBV20-1 and TRBJ2-5, with 13 bases aligning to TRBD2. Trimming cost V 1 base and J 4 bases; bases outside gene matches: 6. The germline CDR1 and CDR2 sequences are DFQATT and SNEGSKA (reference sequence). This CDR3 comprises 16 residues. In DNA, the CDR3 is TGCAGTGCTAGAGTCCGGACTAGCGGGGGAGGAGAGACCCAGTACTTC. This sequence encodes CSARVRTSGGGETQYF.

This clonotype is medium-sized. The rearrangement uses TRBV27 and TRBJ2-1; no clear D gene. The CDR3 is made up of 14 amino acids. The V end lost 1 base, the J end lost 2 bases, and 6 bases lay between the germline ends. Per the germline V gene, CDR1 is MNHEY and CDR2 is SMNVEV (reference sequence). CDR3 sequence (DNA): TGTGCCAGCAGTTTATTGTCCGCCTACAATGAGCAGTTCTTC. Encoded protein: CASSLLSAYNEQFF.

Of note for this clonotype: One base away lies a much larger clone, so this may be a sequencing read error. The chain combines TRBV19 with TRBJ2-2; D may match TRBD1 or TRBD2 (6 bases each). From germline, CDR1 is LNHDA and CDR2 SQIVND (reference sequence). This CDR3 is 16 amino acids long. The DNA of the CDR3 is TGTGCCAGTGGGGGGTGGGAACAGGGTGACACCGAGGAGCTGTTTTTT. Its protein is CASGGWEQGDTEELFF.

This clonotype was seen at least ten times. The genes are TRBV3-1 and TRBJ1-4; unclear D gene. V lost 5 bases, J lost 7 bases, and 11 bases lay in between. Germline loops: CDR1 LGHDT, CDR2 YNNKEL (reference sequence). This CDR3 is 13 amino acids long. CDR3 amino acids: CASSYLRSEKLFF. CDR3 bases: TGTGCCAGCAGCTATCTTCGCAGTGAAAAACTGTTTTTT.

For this clonotype: A much larger clone lies a single base off, so this may be a read error. The chain links TRBV6-6 to TRBJ2-3; 12 bases fit TRBD2. This CDR3 comprises 18 residues. Germline loops: CDR1 MNHNY, CDR2 SVGAGI (reference sequence). The V segment lost 7 bases and the J segment 0 bases; nucleotides outside the gene matches: 11. CDR3 DNA sequence: TGTGCCAGCATTGGGCTAGCGGGGGGGCATAGGAGCACAGATACGCAGTATTTT. Translating it yields CASIGLAGGHRSTDTQYF.

This clonotype has at least ten counts. The chain couples TRBV3-1 to TRBJ1-1; 7 bases are shared with TRBD1. V shed 1 base, J shed 12 bases, and the junction held 5 bases outside the gene matches. Germline CDR1 is LGHDT and CDR2 is YNNKEL (reference sequence). The CDR3 has 12 amino acids. The CDR3 sequence is CASSQGNRGPFF. The CDR3 DNA sequence: TGTGCCAGCAGCCAAGGTAACAGGGGACCTTTCTTT.